This entry lists 13 T cell receptor beta chains sequenced from one sample in a study of OX40 agonist ivuxolimab in advanced cancers. The method was immunoSEQ multiplex PCR; TCRdb's version includes in-frame clones alone and lacks a portion of them. The sample includes roughly 110,000 clones, 90% seen only once; the top ten take approximately 0.5%. The sequences come from CD4+ or CD8+ T cells sorted from blood, collected in a trial of the OX40 agonist ivuxolimab. Receptors originate from an adult with an advanced solid tumor such as melanoma, head and neck, liver or kidney cancer.

There are a few counts of this clone. The CDR3 region is CAWSVMGKQPQHF. The DNA for the CDR3 is TGTGCCTGGAGTGTAATGGGGAAGCAGCCCCAGCATTTT. The chain couples TRBV30 to TRBJ1-5; D is unclear. V was trimmed by 0 bases and J by 7 bases, leaving 10 bases between them. Germline V CDR1 and CDR2: GTSNPN, SVGIG (reference sequence). CDR3 length: 13 amino acids.

The rearrangement uses TRBV27 and TRBJ2-6, with D hard to call. Trimming shortened V by 5 bases and J by 3 bases, and 8 bases separated the two germline ends. CDR1 and CDR2 (germline): MNHEY, SMNVEV (reference sequence). This CDR3 contains 14 residues. This chain's CDR3 is CASSITLGANVLTF. The DNA for the CDR3 is TGTGCCAGCAGTATAACTCTTGGGGCCAACGTCCTGACTTTC.

V is TRBV21-1 and J is TRBJ2-1; TRBD2, the table's D call, was not compared with the DNA. TRBV21-1 corresponds to a pseudogene. There are 14 residues in the CDR3. The CDR3 bases are TGTGCCAGCAGCAAAGGAGGGGGGGTGGATGAGCAGTTCTTC. Amino acid sequence: CASSKGGGVDEQFF.

This chain connects TRBV7-2 to TRBJ1-6; D ambiguous. The V gene's germline CDR1 is SGHTA and CDR2 FQGNSA. The CDR3 runs 17 residues. Between the trimmed V and J ends, which lost 2 bases and 8 bases, there was a span of 19 bases. Here the CDR3 DNA reads TGTGCCAGCAGCTTATCCCGCCGGGAGGCGAGGGATTCACCCCTCCACTTT. Protein sequence: CASSLSRREARDSPLHF.

V gene TRBV19 combines with J gene TRBJ1-2; 7 nucleotides agree with TRBD1. This CDR3 comprises 16 residues. The junction had 15 bases not matched to a gene; V was cut back by 9 bases and J by 2 bases. The germline V gene has CDR1 LNHDA and CDR2 SQIVND (reference sequence). The CDR3, as DNA: TGTGCCAGCCTTCCAGGGGGGCATTCTCAAAACTATGGCTACACCTTC. It yields the protein CASLPGGHSQNYGYTF.

In regard to this clone: The junction departs from germline at one end; a sequencing error may be responsible. The chain recombines TRBV7-7 with TRBJ2-2, with 9 bases fitting TRBD2. CDR1 is SSHAT, CDR2 FNYEAQ, per germline (reference sequence). The CDR3 totals 16 residues. For the CDR3, the DNA is TGTGCTAGCAGCTTAATTAGCGGGGGTTCTACCGGGGAGCTGTTTTTT. Translated: CASSLISGGSTGELFF.

This clone was detected only a few times. The chain employs TRBV7-9 and TRBJ2-3; D remains unclear. This CDR3 spans 13 amino acids. The V gene's germline CDR1 is SEHNR and CDR2 FQNEAQ (reference sequence). V lost 4 bases and J 10 bases, leaving 15 bases between the germline ends. The CDR3 is CASSSDPLKAQYF. In DNA form, the CDR3 reads TGTGCCAGCAGCTCCGACCCCCTCAAGGCGCAGTATTTT.

The chain uses TRBV11-3 and TRBJ2-7; 9 bases map to TRBD1. CDR3 length equals 15 residues. CDR1 is SGHNT and CDR2 is YENEEA in the germline V gene. The ends lost 2 bases at V and 6 bases at J; junction bases unmatched: 8. Here the CDR3 reads CASSLTGTGRSEQYF. The CDR3 DNA sequence: TGTGCCAGCAGCTTAACCGGGACAGGGAGGTCCGAGCAGTACTTC.

V is TRBV18 and J is TRBJ2-7, with 10 bases lining up with TRBD1. CDR1 KGHSH and CDR2 LQKENI come from the germline V gene. This CDR3 has 14 amino acids. The J segment lost 7 bases and the V segment lost 3 bases, leaving 6 bases of the junction unmatched. In nucleotides, the CDR3 is TGTGCCAGCTCACCGGGACAGGGGTTTAGGGAGCAGTACTTC. Its translation is CASSPGQGFREQYF.

The chain couples TRBV28 to TRBJ1-2; TRBD1 matches 10 bases. Germline CDR1 MDHEN, CDR2 SYDVKM. The trim removed 4 bases at V and 7 bases at J, leaving 0 bases unmatched. This CDR3 contains 12 residues. CDR3 bases: TGTGCCAGCAGTTGGACAGGGGGTGGCTACACCTTC. The encoded protein is CASSWTGGGYTF.

This sequence joins TRBV6-1 and TRBJ1-1, with TRBD1 matching over 8 bases. The CDR3 loop spans 16 amino acids. Losses at the gene ends were 0 bases for V and 1 base for J; bases not matched to a gene: 4. Germline V gene lookup returns CDR1 MNHNS and CDR2 SASEGT. The CDR3 loop is CASSEALTGANTEAFF. CDR3 sequence (DNA): TGTGCCAGCAGTGAAGCGCTGACAGGGGCGAACACTGAAGCTTTCTTT.

The chain combines TRBV5-6 with TRBJ2-7; the match to TRBD2 covers 7 bases. The trim removed 0 bases at V and 2 bases at J, leaving 5 bases unmatched. This CDR3 spans 15 amino acids. Germline CDR1 reads SGHDT; CDR2 reads YYEEEE. CDR3 DNA sequence: TGTGCCAGCAGCTTGGTCTCGGCGGGGGCCTACGAGCAGTACTTC. This translates into CASSLVSAGAYEQYF.

The V and J genes are TRBV15 and TRBJ1-2, with 10 bases aligning to TRBD1. CDR3 length: 15 amino acids. The V gene end was trimmed by 5 bases and the J gene end by 0 bases; junction bases not matched to a gene: 3. Germline CDR1 reads LNHNV; CDR2 reads YYDKDF (reference sequence). The CDR3 nucleotides read TGTGCCACCAGCGCCGGACAGGGGGCTAACTATGGCTACACCTTC. Residues: CATSAGQGANYGYTF.